These 23 T cell receptor beta chains were all obtained from the same sample, sequenced in a study of blood T cell repertoires in COVID-19. Only in-frame clones appear in the TCRdb table, and some are missing; sequencing was by immunoSEQ multiplex PCR. This sample yields roughly 190,000 clones, of which about 80% are seen a single time; 4% to 6.5% belongs to the top ten. The specimen sequenced was PBMCs or T cells enriched from blood (not recorded which). Source of these receptors: a woman aged 55-70 years with acute COVID-19.

Here the CDR3 DNA reads TGTGCCAGCACGATCGGGGGAGTGGACAATGAGCAGTTCTTC. Protein: CASTIGGVDNEQFF. This chain joins TRBV6-5 and TRBJ2-1; a weak D match, TRBD2 (6 bases). CDR3 length: 14 residues. Trimming stripped 7 bases from V and 5 bases from J, with 15 bases between. Per germline, CDR1 MNHEY and CDR2 SVGAGI.

The table lists this clone with many counts. V gene TRBV2 combines with J gene TRBJ1-5; the match to TRBD1 covers 9 bases. The germline gives CDR1 SNHLY, CDR2 FYNNEI. The CDR3 covers 15 residues. The V gene end was trimmed by 7 bases and the J gene end by 4 bases; junction bases not matched to a gene: 8. In DNA, the CDR3 is TGTGCCAGCACATGGGGACAGGGAGGGAATCAGCCCCAGCATTTT. Protein sequence: CASTWGQGGNQPQHF.

The chain carries TRBV6-5 and TRBJ1-2, with 7 nucleotides matching TRBD1. Germline-derived CDR1 and CDR2 are MNHEY and SVGAGI. The CDR3 length is 15 residues. With 6 bases clipped from V and 4 bases from J, the junction kept 11 bases outside the gene matches. Written as DNA, the CDR3 is TGTGCCAGCAGCCTCCGGGGAGCAGGGGGCTATGGCTACACCTTC. Translation: CASSLRGAGGYGYTF.

This clone was picked up one time. The CDR3: CASSEDVPQVQPQHF. The DNA of the CDR3 is TGTGCCAGCAGTGAGGATGTCCCCCAGGTACAGCCCCAGCATTTT. The V call is TRBV2, the J call TRBJ1-5; D unclear. V was pared by 3 bases and J by 7 bases, with 16 bases between. This CDR3 is 15 amino acids long. Germline V gives CDR1 SNHLY, CDR2 FYNNEI.

The J gene is TRBJ2-1, the V gene TRBV12-3 or TRBV12-4; TRBD2 matches 11 bases. Trimming at V came to 5 bases and at J to 9 bases, leaving 3 bases not matched to a gene. There are 13 residues in the CDR3. The CDR3 DNA follows: TGTGCCAGCAGTCGAACTAGCGGGAGTGAGCAGTTCTTC. Translation gives CASSRTSGSEQFF.

This clone has only a few counts. The rearrangement uses TRBV7-9 and TRBJ2-3; possibly TRBD2 for D (5 bases). The germline gives CDR1 SEHNR, CDR2 FQNEAQ (reference sequence). CDR3 length: 14 amino acids. V lost 2 bases, J lost 2 bases, and 8 bases lay in between. The CDR3 loop reads CASSLTSATDTQYF. CDR3 nucleotide sequence: TGTGCCAGCAGCTTAACTAGTGCCACAGATACGCAGTATTTT.

This chain links TRBV12-3 or TRBV12-4 with TRBJ2-7, with 14 bases that match TRBD2. The CDR3 totals 13 residues. V lost 2 bases and J lost 13; bases outside the gene matches: 4. This chain's CDR3 is CASSLKGTSGSYF. The DNA for the CDR3 is TGTGCCAGCAGTTTAAAAGGGACTAGCGGGAGTTACTTC.

The chain employs TRBV4-3 and TRBJ2-4; possible D gene TRBD1, 6 bases. The CDR3 has 16 residues. V shed 1 base and J shed 4 bases, with 14 bases lying between them. The germline CDR1 and CDR2 sequences are LGHNA and YSLEER. CDR3 loop: CASSQVPRGSKNIQYF. CDR3 bases: TGCGCCAGCAGCCAAGTCCCCAGGGGTTCAAAAAACATTCAGTACTTC.

This clone has just a few counts. J is TRBJ1-4 and V is TRBV2; D may be TRBD1 (5 bases). The V and J ends lost 2 bases and 7 bases respectively, with 20 bases between them. Germline V gives CDR1 SNHLY, CDR2 FYNNEI. The CDR3 totals 17 residues. The CDR3 loop is CASSENPPREGTEKLFF. CDR3 sequence (DNA): TGTGCCAGCAGTGAAAACCCCCCCAGGGAGGGCACTGAAAAACTGTTTTTT. Using reference TRBV2 and TRBJ1-4 for the parts outside the CDR3, the full variable domain is EPEVTQTPSHQVTQMGQEVILRCVPISNHLYFYWYRQILGQKVEFLVSFYNNEISEKSEIFDDQFSVERPDGSNFTLKIRSTKLEDSAMYFCASSENPPREGTEKLFFGSGTQLSVL.

This clone was seen only a few times. This rearrangement joins TRBV4-3 to TRBJ1-4; D unclear. CDR3 length: 14 residues. Between the trimmed V and J ends, which lost 11 bases and 2 bases, there was a span of 15 bases. From germline, CDR1 is LGHNA and CDR2 YSLEER. The CDR3 region is CASKGGNTNEKLFF. The CDR3 bases are TGCGCCTCCAAGGGAGGGAACACTAATGAAAAACTGTTTTTT.

The gene calls are TRBV6-6 and TRBJ1-2, with 8 bases that match TRBD1. The V gene end was trimmed by 8 bases and the J gene end by 4 bases; junction bases not matched to a gene: 6. CDR1 and CDR2 from the germline V gene are MNHNY and SVGAGI (reference sequence). The CDR3 loop spans 13 amino acids. The CDR3 loop is CASRGQGIYGYTF. In DNA, the CDR3 is TGTGCCAGCCGTGGACAGGGTATCTATGGCTACACCTTC.

A note on this clone: Other nucleotide sequences in the sample specify the same CDR3. V and J are TRBV6-5 and TRBJ1-2; no definite D call. Trimming removed 2 bases at V and 6 bases at J, with 4 bases between. CDR1 MNHEY and CDR2 SVGAGI come from the germline V gene. The CDR3 consists of 11 residues. The chain's CDR3 is CASSYRDGYTF. The CDR3 DNA follows: TGTGCCAGCAGTTACAGAGATGGCTACACCTTC.

The chain couples TRBV9 to TRBJ1-2, with 7 bases lining up with TRBD1. This CDR3 has 13 amino acids. The germline V gene has CDR1 SGDLS and CDR2 YYNGEE. The trim removed 4 bases at V and 4 bases at J, leaving 4 bases unmatched. The DNA for the CDR3 is TGTGCCAGCAGCACCCGGGACAGCTATGGCTACACCTTC. Translating it yields CASSTRDSYGYTF.

This clone appeared a few times. The rearrangement joins TRBV4-3 to TRBJ2-2; a weak D match, TRBD1 (5 bases). There are 17 residues in the CDR3. The ends were cut back, 1 base at V and 8 bases at J, with 20 bases in the middle. Germline-derived CDR1 and CDR2 are LGHNA and YSLEER. For the CDR3, the DNA is TGCGCCAGCAGCCAAGGGCTGGCCAGGACATACGGGGGGGAGCTGTTTTTT. This sequence encodes CASSQGLARTYGGELFF.

This clone is a singleton in its sample. The chain joins TRBV6-2 or TRBV6-3 to TRBJ1-6, with 7 bases that match TRBD1. Trimming removed 2 bases from V and 8 bases from J; junction bases left unmatched: 3. The CDR3 runs 14 residues. CDR1 MNHEY and CDR2 SVGEGT come from the germline V gene. The CDR3 DNA reads TGTGCCAGCAGTTACAGGGGGCAGGATTCACCCCTCCACTTT. Its translation: CASSYRGQDSPLHF.

The V and J genes are TRBV5-8 and TRBJ1-2; 11 bases align to TRBD1. The CDR3 is 15 residues long. Germline CDR1 and CDR2: SGHTS and YDEGEE. Losses at the gene ends were 3 bases for V and 3 bases for J; bases not matched to a gene: 4. Written as DNA, the CDR3 is TGTGCCAGCAGCTGGACAGGGGGCTCAGACTATGGCTACACCTTC. As protein: CASSWTGGSDYGYTF.

This chain uses TRBV10-2 with TRBJ1-5; the D gene is possibly TRBD1 (6 bases). Germline V gene sequence: CDR1 WSHSY, CDR2 SAAADI. The CDR3 contains 16 residues. V lost 5 bases and J 4 bases, leaving 18 bases between the germline ends. CDR3 sequence reads: CASSPGGGGLNQPQHF. The CDR3 DNA reads as TGCGCCAGCAGTCCAGGAGGGGGGGGCCTTAATCAGCCCCAGCATTTT.

The gene calls are TRBV18 and TRBJ1-1; 7 nucleotides match TRBD1. The germline V gene has CDR1 KGHSH and CDR2 LQKENI. CDR3 length: 14 amino acids. Unmatched junction bases numbered 9, after V lost 4 bases and J lost 7 bases. This CDR3 is CASSLQTGRFEAFF. CDR3 coding DNA: TGTGCCAGCTCACTTCAGACAGGGAGGTTTGAAGCTTTCTTT.

The genes are TRBV7-2 and TRBJ2-3, with D possibly matching TRBD1 (6 bases). V was shortened by 1 base and J by 6 bases, with 14 bases between the two germline ends. The CDR3 has 15 residues. Germline lookup yields CDR1 SGHTA and CDR2 FQGNSA. The CDR3 region is CASSLVDHREDTQYF. Written as DNA, the CDR3 is TGTGCCAGCAGCTTAGTGGACCACAGGGAGGATACGCAGTATTTT.

The chain joins TRBV9 to TRBJ1-1, with D perhaps matching TRBD1 (5 bases). The V gene's germline CDR1 is SGDLS and CDR2 YYNGEE. Trimming removed 6 bases from V and 1 base from J, with 13 bases in between. CDR3 length: 14 residues. CDR3: CASNMGQANTEAFF. CDR3 coding DNA: TGTGCCAGCAACATGGGGCAGGCGAACACTGAAGCTTTCTTT.

The chain recombines TRBV10-3 with TRBJ2-7; D remains ambiguous. V was trimmed by 3 bases and J by 4 bases, leaving 4 bases between them. The germline gives CDR1 ENHRY, CDR2 SYGVKD. This CDR3 region has 11 residues. This chain's CDR3 is CAISDPYEQYF. CDR3 coding DNA: TGTGCCATCAGTGACCCATACGAGCAGTACTTC.

The CDR3, as DNA: TGTGCCAGCCGAAGAGCAGGATCATATAATTCACCCCTCCACTTT. Translation: CASRRAGSYNSPLHF. The chain carries TRBV9 and TRBJ1-6, with no clear D. V was shortened by 7 bases and J by 4 bases, with 15 bases between the two germline ends. CDR1 is SGDLS and CDR2 is YYNGEE in the germline V gene. The CDR3 has 15 residues.

This chain uses TRBV7-9 with TRBJ1-1; D perhaps matches TRBD1 (6 bases). The CDR3 contains 12 residues. V was trimmed by 1 base and J by 10 bases, leaving 10 bases between them. In germline, CDR1 is SEHNR, CDR2 FQNEAQ (reference sequence). CDR3 coding DNA: TGTGCCAGCAGCTTAGATCAGGGGATAGCTTTCTTT. This encodes CASSLDQGIAFF.